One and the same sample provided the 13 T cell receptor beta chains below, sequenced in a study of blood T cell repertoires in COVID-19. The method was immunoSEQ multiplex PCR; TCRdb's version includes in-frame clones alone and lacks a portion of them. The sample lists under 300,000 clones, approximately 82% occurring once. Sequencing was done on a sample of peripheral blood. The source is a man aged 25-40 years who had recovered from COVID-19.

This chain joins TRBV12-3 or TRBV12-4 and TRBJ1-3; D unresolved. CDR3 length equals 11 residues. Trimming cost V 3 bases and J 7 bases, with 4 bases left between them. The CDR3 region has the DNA TGTGCCAGCAGTTTTGGCAACACCATATATTTT. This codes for CASSFGNTIYF.

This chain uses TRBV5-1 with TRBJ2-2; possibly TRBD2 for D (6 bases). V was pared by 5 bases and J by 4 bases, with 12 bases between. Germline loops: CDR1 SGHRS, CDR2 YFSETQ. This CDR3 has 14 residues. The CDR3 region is CASRDSGFTGELFF. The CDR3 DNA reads TGCGCCAGCAGGGATAGCGGATTCACCGGGGAGCTGTTTTTT.

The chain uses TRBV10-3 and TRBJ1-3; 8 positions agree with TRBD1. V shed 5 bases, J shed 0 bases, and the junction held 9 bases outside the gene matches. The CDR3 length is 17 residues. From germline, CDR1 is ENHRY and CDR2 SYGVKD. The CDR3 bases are TGTGCCATCAGTAGATTGGACAGGGAATTCTCTGGAAACACCATATATTTT. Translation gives CAISRLDREFSGNTIYF.

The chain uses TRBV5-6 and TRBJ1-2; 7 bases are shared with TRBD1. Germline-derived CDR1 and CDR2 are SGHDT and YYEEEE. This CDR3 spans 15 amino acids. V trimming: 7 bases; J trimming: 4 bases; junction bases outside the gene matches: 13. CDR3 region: CASLPSQGVFYGYTF. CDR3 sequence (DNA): TGTGCCAGCCTTCCATCTCAGGGGGTCTTCTATGGCTACACCTTC.

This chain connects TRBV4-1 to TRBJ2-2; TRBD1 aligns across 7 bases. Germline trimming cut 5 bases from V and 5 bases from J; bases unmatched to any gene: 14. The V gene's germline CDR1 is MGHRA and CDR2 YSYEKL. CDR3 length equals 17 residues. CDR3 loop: CASSKLRTGQLTGELFF. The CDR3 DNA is TGCGCCAGCAGCAAACTACGTACGGGACAGTTAACCGGGGAGCTGTTTTTT.

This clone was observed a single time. CDR3 amino acids: CASRRGERQGITEAFF. In DNA form, the CDR3 reads TGTGCCAGCAGGCGAGGGGAAAGACAGGGTATCACTGAAGCTTTCTTT. The rearrangement joins TRBV6-4 to TRBJ1-1; 7 bases are shared with TRBD1. The V gene end was trimmed by 6 bases and the J gene end by 4 bases; junction bases not matched to a gene: 14. CDR1 MRHNA and CDR2 SNTAGT come from the germline V gene. The CDR3 spans 16 residues.

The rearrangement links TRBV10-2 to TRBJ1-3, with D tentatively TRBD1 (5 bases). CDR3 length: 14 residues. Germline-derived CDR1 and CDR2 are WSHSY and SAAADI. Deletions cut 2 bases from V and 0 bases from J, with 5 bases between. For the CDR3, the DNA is TGCGCCAGCAGTGAGGACAGCTCTGGAAACACCATATATTTT. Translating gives CASSEDSSGNTIYF.

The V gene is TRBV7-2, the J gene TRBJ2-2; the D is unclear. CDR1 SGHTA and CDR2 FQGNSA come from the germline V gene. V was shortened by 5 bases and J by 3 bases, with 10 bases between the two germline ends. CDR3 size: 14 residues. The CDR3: CASSPSWDTGELFF. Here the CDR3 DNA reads TGTGCCAGCAGCCCTAGTTGGGACACCGGGGAGCTGTTTTTT.

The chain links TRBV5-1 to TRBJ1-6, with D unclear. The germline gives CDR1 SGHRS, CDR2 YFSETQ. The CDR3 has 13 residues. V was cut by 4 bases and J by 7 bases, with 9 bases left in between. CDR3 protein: CASSTDSNSPLHF. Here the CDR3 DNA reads TGCGCCAGCAGCACTGACTCCAATTCACCCCTCCACTTT.

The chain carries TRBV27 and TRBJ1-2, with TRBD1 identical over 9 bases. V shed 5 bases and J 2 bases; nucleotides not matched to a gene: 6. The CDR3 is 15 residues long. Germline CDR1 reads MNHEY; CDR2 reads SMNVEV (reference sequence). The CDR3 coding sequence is TGTGCCAGCAGTAAAAACGGACAGGGGAACTATGGCTACACCTTC. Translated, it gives CASSKNGQGNYGYTF.

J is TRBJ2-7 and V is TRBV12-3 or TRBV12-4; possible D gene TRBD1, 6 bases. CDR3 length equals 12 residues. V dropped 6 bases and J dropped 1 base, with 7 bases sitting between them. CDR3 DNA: TGTGCCAGCAGCACAGGGTCCTACGAGCAGTACGTC. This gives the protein CASSTGSYEQYV.

The CDR3 region has the DNA TGCGCCAGCAGCCTTTTCGCTCCGGGACAGACCACAGATACGCAGTATTTT. This translates into CASSLFAPGQTTDTQYF. The chain uses TRBV4-1 and TRBJ2-3; 7 nucleotides agree with TRBD1. Germline loops: CDR1 MGHRA, CDR2 YSYEKL. The CDR3 totals 17 residues. Trimming took 4 bases from V and 2 from J; bases not matched to a gene: 12.

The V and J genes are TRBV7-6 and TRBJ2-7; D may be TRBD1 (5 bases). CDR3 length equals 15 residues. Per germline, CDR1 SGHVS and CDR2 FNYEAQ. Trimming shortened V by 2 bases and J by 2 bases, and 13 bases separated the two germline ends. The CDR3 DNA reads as TGTGCCAGCAGCTTAAGGGGTACCGACACCTACGAGCAGTACTTC. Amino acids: CASSLRGTDTYEQYF.